The T cell receptor (beta chain) described here comes from a study of blood T cell repertoires in COVID-19. Across the whole study: From T cells, B-cell-depleted T cells, or PBMCs came the material, which was cDNA or gDNA.

Germline V gene data show CDR1 as LNHDA and CDR2 as SQIVND (reference sequence). After removal of 4 bases from V and 1 base from J, the junction contained 9 bases not matched to a gene. There are 16 residues in the CDR3. The repertoire was sequenced with immunoSEQ multiplex PCR; TCRdb's copy has only in-frame clones and lacks some. Of 200,000 to 250,000 clones in the sample, approximately 85% were seen once. The Seattle patients, enrolled during active infection, were followed longitudinally. The specimen sequenced was peripheral blood. The chain links TRBV19 to TRBJ1-2; 7 nucleotides agree with TRBD1. The clonotype was recovered from a woman over 75 with COVID-19, enrolled during active disease. The CDR3 DNA follows: TGTGCCAGTAGTAGAAGGGGGCCTACAGTTAACTATGGCTACACCTTC. Its protein product is CASSRRGPTVNYGYTF.